Below, 28 T cell receptor beta chains from the same sample are listed, as sequenced in a study of persistence of HIV-infected CD4 T cells. Cells were stimulated with overlapping HIV-1 Gag 15-mer peptides. Sorting selected CD4+ T cells upregulating both CD40 ligand and CD69. The libraries were made with immunoSEQ version 4 in survey mode. Sequenced by immunoSEQ multiplex PCR; TCRdb stores in-frame clones only, minus some. The top ten clones hold roughly 1.5% of a sample with about 32,000 clones, 70% of them seen once. These receptors' antigens are unknown. The sequencing used CD4+ T cells sorted from PBMCs after roughly 19-hour stimulation, collected from a patient who received antiretroviral therapy. Receptors originate from an adult man with HIV who was CMV-seropositive.

CDR3 DNA sequence: TGTGCCAGCACCCAGGGCTCATCTAGCACAGATACGCAGTATTTT. Its protein is CASTQGSSSTDTQYF. The chain couples TRBV5-4 to TRBJ2-3, with D possibly being TRBD1 (5 bases). Germline CDR1 SGHNT, CDR2 YYREEE (reference sequence). The CDR3 covers 15 residues. With 6 bases removed from V and 0 bases from J, the gap between germline ends came to 14 bases.

In this sample, this clone turned up a few times. The chain is built from TRBV5-1 and TRBJ2-3; D remains ambiguous. V was pared by 4 bases and J by 1 base, with 19 bases between. The CDR3 is 17 amino acids. Germline V gives CDR1 SGHRS, CDR2 YFSETQ. CDR3 DNA: TGCGCCAGCAGCCCGAGTACATCCGGATCCCGCACAGATACGCAGTATTTT. Protein: CASSPSTSGSRTDTQYF.

The genes are TRBV2 and TRBJ1-2, with 10 bases lining up with TRBD1. CDR1 is SNHLY and CDR2 is FYNNEI in the germline V gene. Germline trimming cut 8 bases from V and 4 bases from J; bases unmatched to any gene: 19. The CDR3 covers 18 residues. The CDR3 protein is CASVGLQKGDRGRYGYTF. In nucleotides, the CDR3 is TGTGCCAGCGTGGGGCTCCAGAAAGGGGACAGGGGCCGCTATGGCTACACCTTC.

Relative to its sample, this clone is medium-sized. This rearrangement joins TRBV2 to TRBJ1-5; no clear D. The ends were cut back, 3 bases at V and 5 bases at J, with 11 bases in the middle. Germline V gene sequence: CDR1 SNHLY, CDR2 FYNNEI. The CDR3 totals 14 residues. The CDR3 bases are TGTGCCAGCAGTGAGGGGAATGGGGATCAGCCCCAGCATTTT. Translated, it gives CASSEGNGDQPQHF.

The chain carries TRBV21-1 and TRBJ2-3; the table's D call of TRBD2 was not tested on the DNA. TRBV21-1 is termed a pseudogene. This CDR3 is 16 amino acids long. The CDR3 coding sequence is TGTGCCAGCAGCAAAAAGAGGACTAGCAGCGAAGATACGCAGTATTTT. This translates into CASSKKRTSSEDTQYF.

This rearrangement joins TRBV5-1 to TRBJ1-1; 12 nucleotides agree with TRBD1. This CDR3 has 16 amino acids. The V segment lost 3 bases and the J segment 4 bases; nucleotides outside the gene matches: 7. Germline lookup yields CDR1 SGHRS and CDR2 YFSETQ. CDR3 nucleotide sequence: TGCGCCAGCAGCTCGGGACAGGGGGCGATTGGCACTGAAGCTTTCTTT. Amino acid sequence: CASSSGQGAIGTEAFF.

V usage is TRBV3-1 (or the pseudogene TRBV3-2) and J usage is TRBJ1-6, with TRBD1 matching over 8 bases. The CDR3 contains 14 residues. Germline CDR1 LGHDT, CDR2 YNNKEL (reference sequence). The V gene end was trimmed by 4 bases and the J gene end by 13 bases; junction bases not matched to a gene: 9. The CDR3 here is CASSRGQGNFPLHF. Here the CDR3 DNA reads TGTGCCAGCAGCCGTGGACAGGGTAATTTTCCCCTCCACTTT.

The chain has TRBV7-9 and TRBJ1-1; the match to TRBD1 covers 11 bases. Per germline, CDR1 SEHNR and CDR2 FQNEAQ (reference sequence). Unmatched junction bases numbered 4, after V lost 5 bases and J lost 2 bases. CDR3 length: 15 amino acids. In nucleotides, the CDR3 is TGTGCCAGCAGCCCGAGGACAGGGGGCAACACTGAAGCTTTCTTT. Its translation is CASSPRTGGNTEAFF. Filled out from reference TRBV7-9 and TRBJ1-1, the complete variable domain reads DTGVSQNPRHKITKRGQNVTFRCDPISEHNRLYWYRQTLGQGPEFLTYFQNEAQLEKSRLLSDRFSAERPKGSFSTLEIQRTEQGDSAMYLCASSPRTGGNTEAFFGQGTRLTVV.

The rearrangement uses TRBV19 and TRBJ2-1; 11 bases fit TRBD2. Germline V gene data show CDR1 as LNHDA and CDR2 as SQIVND (reference sequence). This CDR3 comprises 17 residues. V lost 6 bases, J lost 1 base, and 8 bases stayed unmatched. CDR3 DNA: TGTGCCAGTAGACGAAAAGGGACTAGCGGTTCCTACAATGAGCAGTTCTTC. This translates into CASRRKGTSGSYNEQFF.

This clone showed up just a few times. This chain links TRBV27 with TRBJ2-7, with TRBD1 as a possible D gene (6 bases). V was cut by 8 bases and J by 2 bases, with 19 bases left in between. This CDR3 comprises 15 residues. Germline values: CDR1 MNHEY, CDR2 SMNVEV (reference sequence). The CDR3 DNA is TGTGCCAGCCCTAAGAGGAACAGGGTCCCCTACGAGCAGTACTTC. Amino acid sequence: CASPKRNRVPYEQYF.

The chain has TRBV11-3 and TRBJ2-3, with D uncertain. CDR3 length equals 12 residues. V was clipped by 5 bases and J by 0 bases, with 3 bases between them. The germline V gene has CDR1 SGHNT and CDR2 YENEEA. This CDR3 is CASSGSTDTQYF. CDR3 nucleotides: TGTGCCAGCAGCGGCAGCACAGATACGCAGTATTTT. The complete variable domain, with remaining parts taken from reference TRBV11-3 and TRBJ2-3, reads EAGVVQSPRYKIIEKKQPVAFWCNPISGHNTLYWYLQNLGQGPELLIRYENEEAVDDSQLPKDRFSAERLKGVDSTLKIQPAELGDSAVYLCASSGSTDTQYFGPGTRLTVL.

V and J are TRBV24-1 and TRBJ2-1; no clear D. Trimming pared 1 base from V and 10 bases from J, leaving 13 bases between. The CDR3 is made up of 14 amino acids. Germline values: CDR1 KGHDR, CDR2 SFDVKD. The CDR3 sequence is CATSDLNSYGEQFF. CDR3 in DNA: TGTGCCACCAGTGATTTAAACTCCTATGGGGAGCAGTTCTTC.

The gene calls are TRBV2 and TRBJ2-2; D assignment may be TRBD1 or TRBD2 (5 bases each). The CDR3 is 16 residues long. Germline CDR1 and CDR2: SNHLY and FYNNEI. V dropped 5 bases and J dropped 0 bases, with 13 bases sitting between them. CDR3 amino acids: CASSTRGTTNTGELFF. The CDR3 nucleotides read TGTGCCAGCAGTACGCGAGGGACGACGAACACCGGGGAGCTGTTTTTT.

By proportion, this clone is medium-sized. This sequence joins TRBV19 and TRBJ1-5; the match to TRBD1 covers 8 bases. The CDR3 is 15 amino acids. Germline V gene sequence: CDR1 LNHDA, CDR2 SQIVND (reference sequence). The J segment lost 2 bases and the V segment lost 5 bases, leaving 5 bases of the junction unmatched. CDR3 bases: TGTGCCAGTAGTCCGCAGACAGGGGGCAATCAGCCCCAGCATTTT. Translation: CASSPQTGGNQPQHF.

The V call is TRBV5-1, the J call TRBJ2-3, with D hard to call. CDR1 is SGHRS and CDR2 is YFSETQ in the germline V gene. V lost 5 bases, J lost 6 bases, and 16 bases lay in between. The CDR3 has 14 amino acids. CDR3 in amino acids: CASRPDNRYDTQYF. The CDR3 DNA reads as TGCGCCAGCAGACCTGACAACCGGTATGATACGCAGTATTTT.

The chain is built from TRBV7-9 and TRBJ1-4; D is perhaps TRBD1 (5 bases). The CDR3 loop spans 15 amino acids. Deletions cut 3 bases from V and 7 bases from J, with 15 bases between. The V gene's germline CDR1 is SEHNR and CDR2 FQNEAQ (reference sequence). The CDR3 sequence is CASSFSSGGSEKLFF. CDR3 bases: TGTGCCAGCAGCTTTAGTAGCGGGGGGAGTGAAAAACTGTTTTTT.

The rearrangement links TRBV28 to TRBJ1-2; D remains unclear. The CDR3 length is 11 residues. Germline V gene data show CDR1 as MDHEN and CDR2 as SYDVKM. The V end was cut by 8 bases, the J end by 5 bases, with 9 bases between. The CDR3: CASRGTYGYTF. CDR3 coding DNA: TGTGCCAGCCGGGGAACGTATGGCTACACCTTC.

This clone was counted a single time. The chain links TRBV5-5 to TRBJ2-3; 13 bases line up with TRBD2. Germline V gives CDR1 SGHKS, CDR2 YYEKEE (reference sequence). This CDR3 is 16 amino acids long. After removal of 3 bases from V and 1 base from J, the junction contained 2 bases not matched to a gene. The CDR3 DNA follows: TGTGCCAGCAGCTCGGGACTAGCGGGACGCACAGATACGCAGTATTTT. It encodes CASSSGLAGRTDTQYF. Full variable domain (remainder filled in from reference TRBV5-5 and TRBJ2-3): DAGVTQSPTHLIKTRGQQVTLRCSPISGHKSVSWYQQVLGQGPQFIFQYYEKEERGRGNFPDRFSARQFPNYSSELNVNALLLGDSALYLCASSSGLAGRTDTQYFGPGTRLTVL.

This clone was counted between two and nine times. V usage is TRBV6-6 and J usage is TRBJ1-1, with D perhaps matching TRBD1 (6 bases). The germline V gene encodes CDR1 MNHNY and CDR2 SVGAGI (reference sequence). Trimming removed 7 bases from V and 7 bases from J, with 13 bases in between. The CDR3 totals 12 residues. The CDR3 region is CASTLRGNEAFF. The DNA of the CDR3 is TGTGCCAGCACCCTAAGGGGGAATGAAGCTTTCTTT.

A few counts support this clone. V gene TRBV7-9 combines with J gene TRBJ2-2; tentatively, D is TRBD1 (6 bases). Per germline, CDR1 SEHNR and CDR2 FQNEAQ (reference sequence). The CDR3 consists of 14 residues. The germline V and J ends were trimmed by 6 bases and 2 bases, with 10 bases remaining between them. The CDR3 DNA sequence: TGTGCCAGCAGGTCGGACAGAAACACCGGGGAGCTGTTTTTT. It codes for CASRSDRNTGELFF.

This clone was observed a handful of times. The J gene is TRBJ1-5, the V gene TRBV4-1; 8 bases are a match to TRBD1. Germline V gene data show CDR1 as MGHRA and CDR2 as YSYEKL. With 0 bases clipped from V and 6 bases from J, the junction kept 4 bases outside the gene matches. The CDR3 covers 15 residues. The CDR3: CASSQEGQGIQPQHF. In DNA form, the CDR3 reads TGCGCCAGCAGCCAAGAAGGACAGGGAATTCAGCCCCAGCATTTT.

The rearrangement joins TRBV6-1 to TRBJ2-3, with 8 bases aligning to TRBD2. The CDR3 covers 16 residues. Losses at the gene ends were 2 bases for V and 3 bases for J; bases not matched to a gene: 7. Per the germline V gene, CDR1 is MNHNS and CDR2 is SASEGT. The CDR3 is CASSEPRGRQTDTQYF. The CDR3 nucleotides are TGTGCCAGCAGTGAACCCCGCGGGAGGCAAACAGATACGCAGTATTTT.

This rearrangement joins TRBV5-1 to TRBJ1-2; D ambiguous. The CDR3 has 13 residues. Germline V CDR1 and CDR2: SGHRS, YFSETQ. Trimming pared 0 bases from V and 6 bases from J, leaving 9 bases between. The CDR3, as DNA: TGCGCCAGCAGCTTGGATCGGAGCGATGGCTACACCTTC. Protein sequence: CASSLDRSDGYTF.

The chain recombines TRBV27 with TRBJ1-6; the D is unclear. Looked up from germline, CDR1 is MNHEY and CDR2 is SMNVEV (reference sequence). The CDR3 is 15 residues long. The V end lost 5 bases, the J end lost 3 bases, and 11 bases lay between the germline ends. The CDR3 spells CASSPPSHYNSPLHF. The DNA for the CDR3 is TGTGCCAGCAGTCCCCCCTCTCACTATAATTCACCCCTCCACTTT.

V is TRBV3-1 (or the pseudogene TRBV3-2) and J is TRBJ2-2, with D uncertain. The germline V gene encodes CDR1 LGHDT and CDR2 YNNKEL (reference sequence). This CDR3 is 15 amino acids long. The V gene lost 4 bases and the J gene lost 1 base, with 10 bases spanning the gap. CDR3 residues: CASSPSYGNTGELFF. CDR3 coding DNA: TGTGCCAGCAGCCCATCGTACGGGAACACCGGGGAGCTGTTTTTT.

CDR3 amino acids: CATQGQSGGYTF. The CDR3 DNA sequence: TGTGCCACCCAGGGGCAGTCAGGAGGCTACACCTTC. The gene calls are TRBV24-1 and TRBJ1-2; possibly TRBD1 for D (6 bases). The CDR3 has 12 residues. The V gene lost 9 bases and the J gene lost 8 bases, with 15 bases spanning the gap. Germline assignment: CDR1 KGHDR and CDR2 SFDVKD.

This clone was seen only a few times. The chain carries TRBV15 and TRBJ2-5; 7 bases map to TRBD1. V gave up 0 bases and J gave up 4 bases; unmatched junction bases: 8. The CDR3 spans 16 residues. Germline CDR1 and CDR2: LNHNV and YYDKDF (reference sequence). In nucleotides, the CDR3 is TGTGCCACCAGCAGAGATCATAGGACAGGCCGAGAGACCCAGTACTTC. Protein sequence: CATSRDHRTGRETQYF.

The chain couples TRBV5-6 to TRBJ1-2; D not certain. The germline V and J ends were trimmed by 5 bases and 5 bases, with 16 bases remaining between them. Germline lookup yields CDR1 SGHDT and CDR2 YYEEEE. The CDR3 is 14 amino acids. The DNA of the CDR3 is TGTGCCAGCAGGCCGCCGGGCCCTTTTTATGGCTACACCTTC. Its protein is CASRPPGPFYGYTF.